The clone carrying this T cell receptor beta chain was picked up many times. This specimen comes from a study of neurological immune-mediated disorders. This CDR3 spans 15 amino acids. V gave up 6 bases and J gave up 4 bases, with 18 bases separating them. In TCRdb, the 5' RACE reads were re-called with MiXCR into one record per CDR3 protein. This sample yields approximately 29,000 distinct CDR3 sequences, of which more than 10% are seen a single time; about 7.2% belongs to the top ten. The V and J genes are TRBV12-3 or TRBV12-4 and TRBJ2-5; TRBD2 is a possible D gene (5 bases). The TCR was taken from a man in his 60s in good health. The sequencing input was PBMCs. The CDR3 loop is CASSPRRPGGETQYF. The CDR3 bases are TGTGCCAGCAGCCCTAGACGTCCCGGAGGAGAGACCCAGTACTTC.